The rows below give T cell receptor beta chains drawn from one sample of a study of T cells after yellow fever vaccination. TCRdb itself ran the 5' RACE reads through MiXCR, one entry per CDR3 protein. Of around 250,000 distinct CDR3 sequences listed, about 7.1% are singletons. This specimen consisted of CD4+ T cells sorted from PBMCs, obtained 15 days after the yellow fever booster vaccination. The source of these receptors is a young man who received the YFV17D yellow fever vaccine. CDR3s include the opening cysteine and the closing phenylalanine or tryptophan. A D gene is named only where the DNA matches it firmly. Not every row has a clone size; where given, it reads once, few, many or a size class.

d_call clone_size j_call v_call cdr3_nt cdr3_aa
NA many TRBJ2-5 TRBV9 TGTGCCAGCAGCGTAGGAGGAGTATTAGGAGAGACCCAGTACTTC CASSVGGVLGETQYF
NA many TRBJ2-1 TRBV7-6 TGTGCCAGCAGCTCTATCGGGCAAGAGCAGTTCTTC CASSSIGQEQFF
TRBD2 NA TRBJ2-3 TRBV11-2 TGTGCCAGCAGTTCCCGGACTAGCGGGAGTGGGCAAAGCACAGATACGCAGTATTTT CASSSRTSGSGQSTDTQYF
NA few TRBJ1-1 TRBV6-2/TRBV6-3 TGTGCCAGCAGCTCGGAGGGACTAACGAACACTGAAGCTTTCTTT CASSSEGLTNTEAFF
NA many TRBJ2-2 TRBV20-1 TGCAGTGCTAGGGTAGGGGGAAGCACCGGGGAGCTGTTTTTT CSARVGGSTGELFF
TRBD2 NA TRBJ2-7 TRBV3-1 TGTGCCAGCAGCTCTAGAGGGAGGGACGAGCAGTACTTC CASSSRGRDEQYF
TRBD2 many TRBJ2-1 TRBV5-1 TGCGCCAGCAGCGGCATGGGAGGGCCTGGTGAGCAGTTCTTC CASSGMGGPGEQFF
NA many TRBJ1-1 TRBV20-1 TGCAGGGGAGGGTCGGGGGGGAACACTGAAGCTTTCTTT CRGGSGGNTEAFF
TRBD1 NA TRBJ1-4 TRBV20-1 TGCAGTGCTAGAGCCGGGACAGCAATGAATGAAAAACTGTTTTTT CSARAGTAMNEKLFF
TRBD2 many TRBJ2-1 TRBV20-1 TGCAGTGCGACCCGGGACTATAATAATATTGAGCAGTTCTTC CSATRDYNNIEQFF
NA NA TRBJ2-1 TRBV6-5 TGTGCCAGCAGACGAGACAGTTCTATTGGAGCCAATGAGCAGTTCTTC CASRRDSSIGANEQFF
TRBD2 few TRBJ2-7 TRBV20-1 TGCAGTGCTAGAGATGGACTAGTAGGCGAGCAGTACTTC CSARDGLVGEQYF
TRBD2 few TRBJ2-7 TRBV20-1 TGCAGTGCTATCTTGGCGGGGGACCTATCCTACGAGCAGTACTTC CSAILAGDLSYEQYF
TRBD2 few TRBJ2-1 TRBV5-1 TGCGCCAGCAGCTTGGAGGGACTAGACTCCAATGAGCAGTTCTTC CASSLEGLDSNEQFF
TRBD2 many TRBJ2-7 TRBV5-1 TGCGCCAGCAGCACCGCTACTAGCGGGAGGGGCGAGCAGTACTTC CASSTATSGRGEQYF
NA few TRBJ1-2 TRBV12-3/TRBV12-4 TGTGCCAGCAGTTTGGCGCGGTTTGGCTACACCTTC CASSLARFGYTF
TRBD1 NA TRBJ2-5 TRBV29-1 TGCAGCGTTGAAGACCCTACTTACGACAGGGGGCAAGAGACCCAGTACTTC CSVEDPTYDRGQETQYF
NA many TRBJ2-7 TRBV12-3/TRBV12-4 TGTGCCAGCAGTTTAGTAGGGGCCTACGAGCAGTACTTC CASSLVGAYEQYF
NA NA TRBJ2-2 TRBV6-2/TRBV6-3 TGTGCCAGCAGTTACTCGACGCCGATCTTGGGGGGAGAACCTAACACCGGGGAGCTGTTTTTT CASSYSTPILGGEPNTGELFF
TRBD2 few TRBJ2-7 TRBV11-2 TGTGCCAGCAGCCTAGCAGCGGGAGCGGTTTACGAGCAGTACTTC CASSLAAGAVYEQYF
NA few TRBJ1-4 TRBV19 TGTGCCAGTGCTGCCCGACAGGTTAAAAGCGAAAAACTGTTTTTT CASAARQVKSEKLFF
TRBD2 once TRBJ2-7 TRBV20-1 TGCAGTGCAGCCGGAGCTAGCGGGAGATTGGAGCAGTACTTC CSAAGASGRLEQYF
TRBD2 NA TRBJ2-1 TRBV20-1 TGCAGTGCTAGCGGGAGGGCCGTCAATGAGCAGTTCTTC CSASGRAVNEQFF
NA few TRBJ2-3 TRBV7-6 TGTGCCAGCAGCTTAGCCGAGGTAGATACGCAGTATTTT CASSLAEVDTQYF
NA few TRBJ2-5 TRBV29-1 TGCAGCGCCCACCGCGTAGACAGGGGAGGGGTGTTC CSAHRVDRGGVF
TRBD2 NA TRBJ2-2 TRBV15 TGTGCCACGAGGACTAGCGGGAGTAGGTTGGCCGGGGAGCTGTTTTTT CATRTSGSRLAGELFF
NA NA TRBJ1-2 TRBV12-3/TRBV12-4 TGTGCCAGCAGTTTAGCGCAGGGGTCACGCGGCTACACCTTC CASSLAQGSRGYTF
NA NA TRBJ2-2 TRBV3-1 TGTGCCAGCAGCCAAGGCGGGATCCACACCGGGGAGCTGTTTTTT CASSQGGIHTGELFF
TRBD2 NA TRBJ2-1 TRBV6-5 TGTGCCAGCCATCTAGCGGGATATAATGAGCAGTTCTTC CASHLAGYNEQFF
NA few TRBJ2-6 TRBV20-1 TGCAGTGCCAAAAAAGGGGTGGCTGGGGCCAACGTCCTGACTTTC CSAKKGVAGANVLTF
TRBD2 few TRBJ2-5 TRBV20-1 TGCAGTCCTCAAAGCTCCGGGACTAGGAACTTC CSPQSSGTRNF
NA NA TRBJ1-1 TRBV25-1 TGTGCCAGCTCGAAGGGGGGGGTGAACACTGAAGCTTTCTTT CASSKGGVNTEAFF
NA few TRBJ2-1 TRBV12-3/TRBV12-4 TGTGCCAGCGGGGGGCGGGAGCTTTACAATGAGCAGTTCTTC CASGGRELYNEQFF
NA NA TRBJ2-2 TRBV2 TGTGCCAGCATGGAGGGGACGAGTCTCACCGGGGAGCTGTTTTTT CASMEGTSLTGELFF